What follows are 21 T cell receptor beta chains derived from one specimen sequenced in a study of blood T cells in healthy people across ages. Using a J-beta primer mix together with a sample-barcoded 5' primer, a second PCR was run for roughly 6 to 12 cycles. MiXCR was run by TCRdb on the 5' RACE reads, yielding one entry per CDR3 protein. The data contain 980,000 or so distinct CDR3 sequences, around 46% of them singletons. The sequencing sample was made of blood. The receptors shown here come from a man aged 25 to 40 in good health.

The sample holds a few counts of this clonotype. The V call is TRBV6-1, the J call TRBJ2-7, with 8 bases that match TRBD2. Losses at the gene ends were 0 bases for V and 7 bases for J; bases not matched to a gene: 5. Germline values: CDR1 MNHNS, CDR2 SASEGT. The CDR3 loop spans 14 amino acids. Written as DNA, the CDR3 is TGTGCCAGCAGTGAAGCGAGGGCTAGCGGGGAGCAGTACTTC. This gives the protein CASSEARASGEQYF.

This clonotype was seen more than once but under ten times. V usage is TRBV10-3 and J usage is TRBJ2-3; 11 bases line up with TRBD2. The germline V gene has CDR1 ENHRY and CDR2 SYGVKD. Trimming at V came to 7 bases and at J to 0 bases, leaving 6 bases not matched to a gene. The CDR3 totals 16 residues. CDR3 in amino acids: CAIMGTSGTSTDTQYF. CDR3 DNA sequence: TGTGCCATCATGGGGACTAGCGGCACTAGCACAGATACGCAGTATTTT.

The rearrangement joins TRBV7-2 to TRBJ2-3; 10 nucleotides match TRBD1. V shed 2 bases, J shed 3 bases, and the junction held 8 bases outside the gene matches. Germline CDR1 SGHTA, CDR2 FQGNSA. The CDR3 loop spans 17 amino acids. The CDR3 nucleotides read TGTGCCAGCAGCTTATTTCTCGGGACAGGGGCTACAGATACGCAGTATTTT. Protein product: CASSLFLGTGATDTQYF.

This clonotype was found a few times. The chain combines TRBV27 with TRBJ2-3, with D possibly TRBD2 on 5 matching bases. Deletions cut 3 bases from V and 3 bases from J, with 16 bases between. From germline, CDR1 is MNHEY and CDR2 SMNVEV (reference sequence). This CDR3 contains 16 residues. CDR3 sequence: CASSFAASPGTDTQYF. For the CDR3, the DNA is TGTGCCAGCAGTTTTGCGGCTAGCCCCGGGACAGATACGCAGTATTTT.

J is TRBJ1-2 and V is TRBV7-9; D is undetermined. The germline V gene has CDR1 SEHNR and CDR2 FQNEAQ (reference sequence). V was pared by 2 bases and J by 6 bases, with 13 bases between. The CDR3 extends over 14 amino acids. The CDR3 nucleotides read TGTGCCAGCAGCTTACGTAGCCCTGTTGATGGCTACACCTTC. Translated: CASSLRSPVDGYTF.

V usage is TRBV20-1 and J usage is TRBJ1-2; D gene unclear. This CDR3 has 12 residues. Germline V gene data show CDR1 as DFQATT and CDR2 as SNEGSKA (reference sequence). The V and J ends lost 2 bases and 4 bases respectively, with 8 bases between them. The DNA for the CDR3 is TGCAGTGCTAGACGGCCCGGCTATGGCTACACCTTC. This codes for CSARRPGYGYTF.

In this sample, this clonotype turned up once. V is TRBV4-1 and J is TRBJ1-6; perhaps TRBD1 as D (5 bases). The CDR3 loop spans 15 amino acids. V was pared by 3 bases and J by 9 bases, with 15 bases between. Germline values: CDR1 MGHRA, CDR2 YSYEKL. The CDR3 sequence: CASSQTGTRISPLHF. CDR3 sequence (DNA): TGCGCCAGCAGCCAGACCGGGACTAGGATTTCACCCCTCCACTTT.

The gene calls are TRBV20-1 and TRBJ1-5; the D is unclear. The V and J ends lost 0 bases and 0 bases respectively, with 15 bases between them. Germline lookup yields CDR1 DFQATT and CDR2 SNEGSKA (reference sequence). This CDR3 has 17 amino acids. The chain's CDR3 is CSARDEGFLNSNQPQHF. The CDR3 nucleotides read TGCAGTGCTAGAGATGAGGGATTCTTAAATAGCAATCAGCCCCAGCATTTT.

The sample holds a few counts of this clonotype. The chain carries TRBV9 and TRBJ2-7; 9 bases match TRBD1. The CDR3 contains 14 residues. Per the germline V gene, CDR1 is SGDLS and CDR2 is YYNGEE. The junction had 10 bases not matched to a gene; V was cut back by 5 bases and J by 7 bases. CDR3 coding DNA: TGTGCCAGCAGTGAAGGGACAGGGCGAGGAGAGCAGTACTTC. This gives the protein CASSEGTGRGEQYF.

In this sample, this clonotype turned up many times. The chain has TRBV7-9 and TRBJ2-3; TRBD2 matches at 9 bases. There are 15 residues in the CDR3. V shed 6 bases and J 0 bases; nucleotides not matched to a gene: 4. CDR1 and CDR2 from the germline V gene are SEHNR and FQNEAQ (reference sequence). In nucleotides, the CDR3 is TGTGCCAGCAGTTTTAGCGGGGGAAGCACAGATACGCAGTATTTT. This codes for CASSFSGGSTDTQYF.

Regarding this clonotype: This may be a read error, as it is one base from a much larger clone. The chain employs TRBV10-3 and TRBJ2-7, with 7 bases that match TRBD2. CDR3 length: 13 residues. Germline loops: CDR1 ENHRY, CDR2 SYGVKD. This CDR3 is CASRGLTSCEQYF. The CDR3 bases are TGTGCCAGCCGGGGACTAACCTCCTGCGAGCAGTACTTC.

This clonotype showed up many times. The J gene is TRBJ2-1, the V gene TRBV25-1; possibly TRBD2 for D (6 bases). The CDR3 spans 14 residues. V was cut by 3 bases and J by 0 bases, with 6 bases left in between. Germline V gives CDR1 MGHDK, CDR2 SYGVNS. The DNA for the CDR3 is TGTGCCAGCAGTGACGGGAGCTCCTACAATGAGCAGTTCTTC. Translation: CASSDGSSYNEQFF.

J is TRBJ1-2 and V is TRBV12-3 or TRBV12-4; TRBD1 matches 8 bases. The V segment lost 6 bases and the J segment 0 bases; nucleotides outside the gene matches: 6. This CDR3 spans 15 amino acids. Here the CDR3 DNA reads TGTGCCAGCAGGATCACAGGGGGGCCTAACTATGGCTACACCTTC. It is translated as CASRITGGPNYGYTF.

This clonotype was seen a handful of times. The chain employs TRBV7-2 and TRBJ2-7; 10 bases align to TRBD2. This CDR3 is built from 15 residues. The trim removed 6 bases at V and 2 bases at J, leaving 7 bases unmatched. CDR1 SGHTA and CDR2 FQGNSA come from the germline V gene. The CDR3: CASSSRTSGTYEQYF. CDR3 in DNA: TGTGCCAGCAGTTCCCGGACTAGCGGAACCTACGAGCAGTACTTC.

In DNA form, the CDR3 reads TGTGCCAGCAGTTTATTGCCGGGGGGCAACACTGAAGCTTTCTTT. Protein sequence: CASSLLPGGNTEAFF. This chain links TRBV27 with TRBJ1-1, with D possibly TRBD1 on 6 matching bases. V was cut by 1 base and J by 2 bases, with 11 bases left in between. The CDR3 length is 15 residues. Germline CDR1 is MNHEY and CDR2 is SMNVEV (reference sequence).

The chain couples TRBV3-1 to TRBJ2-7; 9 bases align to TRBD1. The CDR3 has 14 residues. Germline V gives CDR1 LGHDT, CDR2 YNNKEL (reference sequence). The trim removed 3 bases at V and 6 bases at J, leaving 6 bases unmatched. CDR3 amino acids: CASSQPGTGIEQYF. CDR3 coding DNA: TGTGCCAGCAGCCAGCCCGGGACAGGGATCGAGCAGTACTTC.

The chain employs TRBV12-3 or TRBV12-4 and TRBJ2-7, with D perhaps TRBD2 (6 bases). The CDR3 runs to 15 residues. The V gene lost 6 bases and the J gene lost 0 bases, with 15 bases spanning the gap. The CDR3 is CASSPTRGSSYEQYF. The CDR3 region has the DNA TGTGCCAGCAGCCCGACACGGGGGAGCTCCTACGAGCAGTACTTC.

This clonotype appeared a few times. The chain recombines TRBV5-6 with TRBJ2-1; D possibly matches TRBD1 or TRBD2 (5 bases each). Trimming removed 2 bases at V and 8 bases at J, with 11 bases between. Looked up from germline, CDR1 is SGHDT and CDR2 is YYEEEE. The CDR3 totals 13 residues. The CDR3 DNA reads TGTGCCAGCAGCTTCCGGGACGTCGATGAGCAGTTCTTC. Protein: CASSFRDVDEQFF.

The chain combines TRBV11-2 with TRBJ2-5, with a possible D match to TRBD1 (6 bases). Per the germline V gene, CDR1 is SGHAT and CDR2 is FQNNGV. The CDR3 covers 15 residues. Trimming stripped 0 bases from V and 2 bases from J, with 10 bases between. The CDR3 reads CASSLEGARQETQYF. As DNA, the CDR3 is TGTGCCAGCAGCTTAGAGGGGGCGCGTCAAGAGACCCAGTACTTC.

There are many counts of this clonotype. The genes are TRBV29-1 and TRBJ2-1, with D perhaps matching TRBD2 (6 bases). Deletions cut 8 bases from V and 0 bases from J, with 8 bases between. The germline V gene has CDR1 SQVTM and CDR2 ANQGSEA. The length of the CDR3 is 12 residues. CDR3 in amino acids: CSTTSSYNEQFF. The CDR3 DNA follows: TGCAGCACGACTAGCTCCTACAATGAGCAGTTCTTC.

V usage is TRBV6-6 and J usage is TRBJ1-4; 7 bases agree with TRBD1. The CDR3 is 14 residues long. Germline assignment: CDR1 MNHNY and CDR2 SVGAGI (reference sequence). With 11 bases clipped from V and 3 bases from J, the junction kept 9 bases outside the gene matches. The CDR3 is CASHFGTANEKLFF. DNA of the CDR3: TGTGCCTCCCATTTCGGGACAGCTAATGAAAAACTGTTTTTT.